A single sample gave rise to the 10 T cell receptor beta chains below, sequenced in a study of blood T cell repertoires in COVID-19. Generated by immunoSEQ multiplex PCR, the TCRdb table keeps only in-frame clones and is missing some. The sample yields about 300,000 clones, 90% seen once. Source material: PBMCs or T cells enriched from blood (not recorded which). The receptors derive from a woman in her 30s who had recovered from COVID-19.

The CDR3 sequence: CASSQQGGLAKNIQYF. The CDR3 DNA reads TGTGCCAGCAGTCAACAGGGAGGGCTAGCCAAAAACATTCAGTACTTC. This sequence joins TRBV28 and TRBJ2-4; D possibly corresponds to TRBD2 (7 bases). This CDR3 region has 16 residues. V lost 5 bases, J lost 0 bases, and 14 bases lay in between. Germline V gives CDR1 MDHEN, CDR2 SYDVKM.

The chain combines TRBV14 with TRBJ2-1; unclear D gene. The length of the CDR3 is 17 residues. With 4 bases removed from V and 2 bases from J, the gap between germline ends came to 18 bases. Per germline, CDR1 SGHDN and CDR2 FVKESK. CDR3: CASSLLKLVPPYNEQFF. The CDR3 DNA follows: TGTGCCAGCAGCCTTTTAAAGCTAGTCCCCCCCTACAATGAGCAGTTCTTC.

The gene calls are TRBV14 and TRBJ1-2; 7 positions agree with TRBD1. V trimming: 3 bases; J trimming: 5 bases; junction bases outside the gene matches: 3. The CDR3 contains 13 residues. Germline CDR1 and CDR2: SGHDN and FVKESK. The CDR3 region is CASSQGQIYGYTF. The CDR3 bases are TGTGCCAGCAGCCAGGGACAGATTTATGGCTACACCTTC.

The chain combines TRBV19 with TRBJ1-1, with TRBD1 matching 8 bases. This CDR3 region has 15 residues. J was trimmed by 6 bases and V by 3 bases; bases with no gene match: 9. Germline V gives CDR1 LNHDA, CDR2 SQIVND (reference sequence). The CDR3 DNA sequence: TGTGCCAGTAGTATTCAGGGGGCGAATAGGGCTGAAGCTTTCTTT. Protein sequence: CASSIQGANRAEAFF.

This rearrangement joins TRBV15 to TRBJ2-2; D is perhaps TRBD2 (6 bases). Deletions cut 0 bases from V and 6 bases from J, with 14 bases between. CDR1 and CDR2 (germline): LNHNV, YYDKDF (reference sequence). The CDR3 contains 16 residues. CDR3 DNA: TGTGCCACCAGCAGAGATCAAGGACTAAGGGCCGGGGAGCTGTTTTTT. This sequence encodes CATSRDQGLRAGELFF.

The chain recombines TRBV28 with TRBJ1-5, with 7 bases fitting TRBD1. The trim removed 9 bases at V and 4 bases at J, leaving 12 bases unmatched. From germline, CDR1 is MDHEN and CDR2 SYDVKM. This CDR3 comprises 15 residues. CDR3 coding DNA: TGTGCCAGTAGAGGGCGGGACAGCTCTAATCAGCCCCAGCATTTT. As protein: CASRGRDSSNQPQHF.

V is TRBV28 and J is TRBJ1-4; 8 nucleotides line up with TRBD1. CDR1 and CDR2 from the germline V gene are MDHEN and SYDVKM. This CDR3 has 14 amino acids. Germline trimming cut 7 bases from V and 7 bases from J; bases unmatched to any gene: 8. The CDR3 region has the DNA TGTGCCAGCACCTCAGGGGGCACGGGTGAAAAACTGTTTTTT. This sequence encodes CASTSGGTGEKLFF. Full variable domain (outside the CDR3, taken from reference TRBV28 and TRBJ1-4): DVKVTQSSRYLVKRTGEKVFLECVQDMDHENMFWYRQDPGLGLRLIYFSYDVKMKEKGDIPEGYSVSREKKERFSLILESASTNQTSMYLCASTSGGTGEKLFFGSGTQLSVL.

The chain recombines TRBV9 with TRBJ2-2, with D possibly matching TRBD2 (6 bases). The CDR3 extends over 15 amino acids. V gave up 2 bases and J gave up 1 base, with 9 bases separating them. Germline V gene sequence: CDR1 SGDLS, CDR2 YYNGEE. CDR3 amino acids: CASSVGGKNTGELFF. CDR3 DNA sequence: TGTGCCAGCAGCGTGGGAGGCAAGAACACCGGGGAGCTGTTTTTT.

The V call is TRBV9, the J call TRBJ2-5; TRBD1 matches at 9 bases. CDR1 SGDLS and CDR2 YYNGEE come from the germline V gene. The CDR3 sequence is 16 residues long. The trim removed 0 bases at V and 5 bases at J, leaving 8 bases unmatched. CDR3 region: CASSVGRQGDGETQYF. The CDR3 DNA is TGTGCCAGCAGCGTAGGGCGACAGGGGGACGGGGAGACCCAGTACTTC. Complete variable domain (other parts from reference TRBV9 and TRBJ2-5): DSGVTQTPKHLITATGQRVTLRCSPRSGDLSVYWYQQSLDQGLQFLIQYYNGEERAKGNILERFSAQQFPDLHSELNLSSLELGDSALYFCASSVGRQGDGETQYFGPGTRLLVL.

In this sample, this clone turned up a few times. CDR3 amino acids: CASRSGTGKTNEKLFF. The CDR3 nucleotides are TGTGCCAGCAGGAGTGGGACTGGGAAAACTAATGAAAAACTGTTTTTT. This rearrangement joins TRBV27 to TRBJ1-4; tentatively, D is TRBD1 (5 bases). The CDR3 contains 16 residues. CDR1 is MNHEY and CDR2 is SMNVEV in the germline V gene (reference sequence). V was clipped by 6 bases and J by 1 base, with 15 bases between them. The whole variable domain, filled in from reference TRBV27 and TRBJ1-4, reads EAQVTQNPRYLITVTGKKLTVTCSQNMNHEYMSWYRQDPGLGLRQIYYSMNVEVTDKGDVPEGYKVSRKEKRNFPLILESPSPNQTSLYFCASRSGTGKTNEKLFFGSGTQLSVL.